This passage covers 10 T cell receptor beta chains from one sample sequenced in a study of blood T cell repertoires in COVID-19. The protocol was immunoSEQ multiplex PCR, while the TCRdb copy is restricted to in-frame clones and leaves out a portion. The repertoire holds 400,000 to 500,000 clones, with approximately 91% as singletons. The sample consisted of PBMCs or T cells enriched from blood (not recorded which). The receptors originated from a woman between 18 and 29 years old who had been exposed to COVID-19.

V and J are TRBV6-2 or TRBV6-3 and TRBJ1-5, with TRBD1 identical over 8 bases. V was clipped by 4 bases and J by 5 bases; unmatched bases: 7. Per the germline V gene, CDR1 is MNHEY and CDR2 is SVGEGT. The CDR3 is 15 residues long. The chain's CDR3 is CASSSDRGRDQPQHF. The CDR3 coding sequence is TGTGCCAGCAGTTCTGACAGGGGCAGGGATCAGCCCCAGCATTTT.

The rearrangement uses TRBV5-1 and TRBJ1-6, with no clear D. From germline, CDR1 is SGHRS and CDR2 YFSETQ. The CDR3 is made up of 14 amino acids. Trimming took 3 bases from V and 10 from J, leaving 14 bases between them. In nucleotides, the CDR3 is TGCGCCAGCAGCTCGGAGGGAGTCGGCTCACCCCTCCACTTT. Translating it yields CASSSEGVGSPLHF.

This chain uses TRBV7-2 with TRBJ1-1, with unresolved D. CDR3 length: 16 residues. Trimming removed 1 base from V and 0 bases from J, with 12 bases in between. The V gene's germline CDR1 is SGHTA and CDR2 FQGNSA. The CDR3 reads CASSLVVTPMNTEAFF. For the CDR3, the DNA is TGTGCCAGCAGCTTAGTAGTGACACCTATGAACACTGAAGCTTTCTTT. The complete variable domain, with remaining parts taken from reference TRBV7-2 and TRBJ1-1, reads GAGVSQSPSNKVTEKGKDVELRCDPISGHTALYWYRQSLGQGLEFLIYFQGNSAPDKSGLPSDRFSAERTGGSVSTLTIQRTQQEDSAVYLCASSLVVTPMNTEAFFGQGTRLTVV.

J is TRBJ2-7 and V is TRBV19; D not certain. The CDR3 is 15 residues long. Trimming removed 3 bases at V and 1 base at J, with 13 bases between. Germline V lookup: CDR1 LNHDA, CDR2 SQIVND (reference sequence). Here the CDR3 DNA reads TGTGCCAGTAGTATGAGGCGATCAACTTCCTACGAGCAGTACTTC. It specifies CASSMRRSTSYEQYF.

The CDR3 protein is CASEDNSYNSPLHF. The CDR3 DNA reads as TGTGCCAGCGAGGACAACTCCTATAATTCACCCCTCCACTTT. The chain couples TRBV6-5 to TRBJ1-6, with D maybe TRBD1 (5 bases). The CDR3 runs to 14 residues. Trimming stripped 8 bases from V and 0 bases from J, with 8 bases between. Germline loops: CDR1 MNHEY, CDR2 SVGAGI.

The chain is built from TRBV24-1 and TRBJ2-5; the match to TRBD2 covers 8 bases. Trimming at V came to 7 bases and at J to 4 bases, leaving 4 bases not matched to a gene. The germline V gene encodes CDR1 KGHDR and CDR2 SFDVKD. The CDR3 loop spans 13 amino acids. The CDR3 sequence is CATSGRAPETQYF. The CDR3, as DNA: TGTGCCACCAGCGGGAGGGCCCCAGAGACCCAGTACTTC.

The genes are TRBV3-1 (or the pseudogene TRBV3-2) and TRBJ1-4; 9 nucleotides match TRBD1. J gave up 7 bases and V 0 bases, and 3 bases lay outside the gene matches. The V gene's germline CDR1 is LGHDT and CDR2 YNNKEL (reference sequence). The CDR3 is 15 amino acids. DNA of the CDR3: TGTGCCAGCAGCCAAGAGGGACAGGGACGTGAAAAACTGTTTTTT. Translated, it gives CASSQEGQGREKLFF.

The chain has TRBV6-5 and TRBJ1-4; TRBD1 matches at 7 bases. This CDR3 region has 16 residues. With 0 bases clipped from V and 5 bases from J, the junction kept 6 bases outside the gene matches. Germline CDR1 reads MNHEY; CDR2 reads SVGAGI. CDR3 DNA: TGTGCCAGCAGTTACTCGAGCACAGGGGTAAATGAAAAACTGTTTTTT. Protein sequence: CASSYSSTGVNEKLFF.

The gene calls are TRBV5-1 and TRBJ2-7; TRBD1 matches 10 bases. Germline V gene lookup returns CDR1 SGHRS and CDR2 YFSETQ. Trimming cost V 2 bases and J 3 bases; bases outside gene matches: 8. This CDR3 region has 16 residues. CDR3 sequence (DNA): TGCGCCAGCAGCTTTTCCGGGACAGGGGATGGCTACGAGCAGTACTTC. Translating gives CASSFSGTGDGYEQYF. Full variable domain (outside the CDR3, taken from reference TRBV5-1 and TRBJ2-7): KAGVTQTPRYLIKTRGQQVTLSCSPISGHRSVSWYQQTPGQGLQFLFEYFSETQRNKGNFPGRFSGRQFSNSRSEMNVSTLELGDSALYLCASSFSGTGDGYEQYFGPGTRLTVT.

The chain combines TRBV6-5 with TRBJ1-5, with 10 bases aligning to TRBD1. With V trimmed by 6 bases and J by 6 bases, 8 bases remained unmatched. The CDR3 length is 15 residues. Germline V lookup: CDR1 MNHEY, CDR2 SVGAGI. CDR3 DNA sequence: TGTGCCAGCAGACCAGGGACAGGGGAAGGTCAGCCCCAGCATTTT. Translated: CASRPGTGEGQPQHF.